The source of this T cell receptor beta chain is a study of cytomegalovirus exposure and HLA in healthy donors. Looking at the study overall: From donors who were HLA-typed, an early data release held around 80 million unique TCRs.

Both 60 Vbeta primers and 13 Jbeta primers went into the PCR. Data came from immunoSEQ multiplex PCR; TCRdb stores just in-frame clones and leaves some out. There are under 200,000 clones in the sample; about four fifths occur only once, and approximately 0.39% lies in the top ten. Study-wide results and limits: Sequencing likely generated an artifact that appeared as a cluster of highly shared sequence variants. In an earlier analysis, about 87% or about 30%: the productive usage of most TCR beta V segments. Most TCR sequences proved rare, with some public TCRs found in many donors.

The CDR3 runs 15 residues. Trimming removed 1 base at V and 2 bases at J, with 12 bases between. The germline V gene encodes CDR1 SGHTA and CDR2 FQGNSA. This clone came up once. What it binds is unknown. Material: PBMCs. This TCR derives from a male donor in good health and CMV-seropositive. This chain joins TRBV7-2 and TRBJ2-7; D perhaps matches TRBD2 (6 bases). The CDR3 DNA reads TGTGCCAGCAGCTTAGAACTAGCCCGAACCTACGAGCAGTACTTC. Its protein is CASSLELARTYEQYF.